This T cell receptor beta chain was recorded in a study of siplizumab effects on memory and regulatory T cells. Study results and limitations: Naive T cells were seen as more diverse than memory cells and as major alloresponse contributors. Confirmatory evidence of suppressive function in proliferating siplizumab-culture Tregs was not obtained.

The authors cocultured the mixed lymphocyte reaction cells at 37 degrees C for about six days. CFSE marked responder PBMCs and Violet Dye marked stimulator PBMCs, which were mixed 1:1. This clone appeared once. As yet, its antigen is unknown. Sequencing of each sample assayed around 10^5 TCR templates. Clones were read by immunoSEQ multiplex PCR, and TCRdb kept only the in-frame ones, dropping some. The sample yields 10,000 or so clones, about 44% seen once. Specimen: CFSE-low (dividing) CD8+ T cells sorted from an allogeneic mixed lymphocyte reaction. The receptor's source is a human donor in good health; the cells came from an allogeneic mixed lymphocyte reaction. Some clones in this sample may be carry-over from other donors' samples.

As DNA, the CDR3 is TGTGCCAGCAGTGAAAAACCCGGTAGCTCCTACGAGCAGTACTTC. Amino acid sequence: CASSEKPGSSYEQYF. V gene TRBV2 combines with J gene TRBJ2-7; D ambiguous. The CDR3 is 15 residues long. Germline loops: CDR1 SNHLY, CDR2 FYNNEI. Trimming stripped 2 bases from V and 0 bases from J, with 11 bases between.